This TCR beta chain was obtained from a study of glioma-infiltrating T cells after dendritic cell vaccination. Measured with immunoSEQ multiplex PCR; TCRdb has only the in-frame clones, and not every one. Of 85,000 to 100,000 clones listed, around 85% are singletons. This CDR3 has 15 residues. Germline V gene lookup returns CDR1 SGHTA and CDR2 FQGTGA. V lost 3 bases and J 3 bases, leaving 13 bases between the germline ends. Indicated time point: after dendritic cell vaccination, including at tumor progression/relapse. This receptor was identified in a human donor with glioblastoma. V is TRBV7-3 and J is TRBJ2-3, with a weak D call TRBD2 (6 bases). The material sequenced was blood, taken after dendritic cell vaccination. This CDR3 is CASSLGTGETDTQYF. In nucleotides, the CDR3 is TGTGCCAGCAGCTTGGGGACGGGGGAGACAGATACGCAGTATTTT.